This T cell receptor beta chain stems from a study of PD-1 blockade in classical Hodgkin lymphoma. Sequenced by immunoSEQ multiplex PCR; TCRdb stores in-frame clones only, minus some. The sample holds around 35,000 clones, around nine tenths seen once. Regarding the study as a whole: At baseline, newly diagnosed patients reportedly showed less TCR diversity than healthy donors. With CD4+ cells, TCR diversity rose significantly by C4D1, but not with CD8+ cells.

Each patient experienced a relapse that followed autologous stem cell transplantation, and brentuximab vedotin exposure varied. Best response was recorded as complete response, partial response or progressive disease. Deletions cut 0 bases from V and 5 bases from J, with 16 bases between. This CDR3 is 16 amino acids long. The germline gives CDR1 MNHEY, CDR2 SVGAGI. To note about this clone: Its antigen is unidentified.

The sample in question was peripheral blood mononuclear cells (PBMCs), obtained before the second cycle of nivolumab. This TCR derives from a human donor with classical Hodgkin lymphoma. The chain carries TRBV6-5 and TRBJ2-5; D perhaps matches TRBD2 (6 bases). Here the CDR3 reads CASSYSMVLSGETQYF. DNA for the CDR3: TGTGCCAGCAGTTACTCGATGGTACTGAGCGGGGAGACCCAGTACTTC.